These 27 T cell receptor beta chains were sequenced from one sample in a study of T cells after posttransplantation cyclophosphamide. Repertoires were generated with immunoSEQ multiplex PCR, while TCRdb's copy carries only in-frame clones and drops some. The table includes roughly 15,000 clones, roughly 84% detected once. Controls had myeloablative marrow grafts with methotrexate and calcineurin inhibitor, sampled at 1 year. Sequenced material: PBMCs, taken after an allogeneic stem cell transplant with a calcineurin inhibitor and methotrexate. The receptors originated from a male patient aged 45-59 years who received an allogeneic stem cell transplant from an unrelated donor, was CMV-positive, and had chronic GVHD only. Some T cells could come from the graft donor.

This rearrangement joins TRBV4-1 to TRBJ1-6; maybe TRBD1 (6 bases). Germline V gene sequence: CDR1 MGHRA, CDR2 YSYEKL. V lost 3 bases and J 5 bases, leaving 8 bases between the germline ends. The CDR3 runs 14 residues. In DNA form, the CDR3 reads TGCGCCAGCAGCCAGGCAGGGGATAATTCACCCCTCCACTTT. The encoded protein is CASSQAGDNSPLHF.

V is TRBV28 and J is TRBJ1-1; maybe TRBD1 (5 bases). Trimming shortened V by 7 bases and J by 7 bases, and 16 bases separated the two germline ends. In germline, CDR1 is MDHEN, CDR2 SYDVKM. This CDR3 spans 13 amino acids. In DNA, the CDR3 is TGTGCCAGCACCATCCGGGGGGGGATTGAAGCTTTCTTT. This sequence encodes CASTIRGGIEAFF.

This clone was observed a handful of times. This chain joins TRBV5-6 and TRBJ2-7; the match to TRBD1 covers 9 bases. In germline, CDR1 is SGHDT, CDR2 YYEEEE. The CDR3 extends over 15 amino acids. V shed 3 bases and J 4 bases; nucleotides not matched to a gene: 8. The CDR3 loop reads CASSWDRDPPYEQYF. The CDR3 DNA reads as TGTGCCAGCAGCTGGGACAGGGATCCTCCTTACGAGCAGTACTTC.

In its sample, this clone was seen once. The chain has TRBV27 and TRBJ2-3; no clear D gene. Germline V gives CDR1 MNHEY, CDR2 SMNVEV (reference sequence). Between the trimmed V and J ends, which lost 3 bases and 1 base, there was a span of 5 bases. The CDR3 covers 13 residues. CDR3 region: CASSFSRTDTQYF. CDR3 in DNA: TGTGCCAGCAGTTTCTCCCGCACAGATACGCAGTATTTT.

The CDR3 DNA reads TGTGCCAGCAGCTTCGACAGGGCTACCGGGGAGCTGTTTTTT. It yields the protein CASSFDRATGELFF. The J gene is TRBJ2-2, the V gene TRBV7-9; 7 nucleotides match TRBD1. This CDR3 has 14 residues. With V trimmed by 3 bases and J by 5 bases, 3 bases remained unmatched. Germline V gene data show CDR1 as SEHNR and CDR2 as FQNEAQ (reference sequence).

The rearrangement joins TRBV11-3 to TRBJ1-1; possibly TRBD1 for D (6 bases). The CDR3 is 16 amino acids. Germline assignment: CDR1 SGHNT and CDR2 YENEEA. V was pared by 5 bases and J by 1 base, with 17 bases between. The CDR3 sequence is CASSPTTGPKNTEAFF. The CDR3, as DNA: TGTGCCAGCAGCCCAACGACAGGCCCAAAGAACACTGAAGCTTTCTTT.

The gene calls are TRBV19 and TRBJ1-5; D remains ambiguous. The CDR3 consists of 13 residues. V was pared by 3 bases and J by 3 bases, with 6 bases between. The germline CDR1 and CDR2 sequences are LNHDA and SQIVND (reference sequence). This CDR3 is CASSIAVNQPQHF. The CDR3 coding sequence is TGTGCCAGTAGTATTGCAGTCAATCAGCCCCAGCATTTT.

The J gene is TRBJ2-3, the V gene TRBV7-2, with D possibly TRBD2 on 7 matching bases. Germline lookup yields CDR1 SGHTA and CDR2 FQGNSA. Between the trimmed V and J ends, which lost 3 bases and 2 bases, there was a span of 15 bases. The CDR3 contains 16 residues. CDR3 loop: CASSLGGALLTDTQYF. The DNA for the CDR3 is TGTGCCAGCAGCTTGGGGGGGGCTCTCCTCACAGATACGCAGTATTTT.

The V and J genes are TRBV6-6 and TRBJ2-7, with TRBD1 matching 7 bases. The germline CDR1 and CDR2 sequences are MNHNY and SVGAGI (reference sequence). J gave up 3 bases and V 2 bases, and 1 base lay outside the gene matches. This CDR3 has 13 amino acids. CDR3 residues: CASSYGTDYEQYF. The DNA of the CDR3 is TGTGCCAGCAGTTACGGGACAGACTACGAGCAGTACTTC.

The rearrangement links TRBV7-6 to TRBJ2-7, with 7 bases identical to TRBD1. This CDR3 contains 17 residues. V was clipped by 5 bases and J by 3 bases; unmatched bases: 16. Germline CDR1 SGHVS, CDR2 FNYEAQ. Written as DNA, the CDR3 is TGTGCCAGCAGCCCGGGACAGAATAAGCCAACTGTCTACGAGCAGTACTTC. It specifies CASSPGQNKPTVYEQYF. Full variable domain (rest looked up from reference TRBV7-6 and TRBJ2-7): GAGVSQSPRYKVTKRGQDVALRCDPISGHVSLYWYRQALGQGPEFLTYFNYEAQQDKSGLPNDRFSAERPEGSISTLTIQRTEQRDSAMYRCASSPGQNKPTVYEQYFGPGTRLTVT.

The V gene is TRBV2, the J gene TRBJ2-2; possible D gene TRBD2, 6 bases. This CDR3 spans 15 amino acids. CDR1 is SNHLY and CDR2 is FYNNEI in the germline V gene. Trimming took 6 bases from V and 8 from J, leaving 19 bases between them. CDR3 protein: CASRRDWSGAGELFF. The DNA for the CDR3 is TGTGCCAGCAGACGGGACTGGTCTGGGGCTGGGGAGCTGTTTTTT.

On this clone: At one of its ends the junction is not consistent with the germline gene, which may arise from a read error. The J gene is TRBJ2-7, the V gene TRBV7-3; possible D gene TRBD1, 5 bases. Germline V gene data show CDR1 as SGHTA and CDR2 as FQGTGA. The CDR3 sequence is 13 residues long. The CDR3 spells CASSLTQGHEQYF. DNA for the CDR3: TGTGCCAGCAGCCTAACCCAGGGTCACGAGCAGTACTTC.

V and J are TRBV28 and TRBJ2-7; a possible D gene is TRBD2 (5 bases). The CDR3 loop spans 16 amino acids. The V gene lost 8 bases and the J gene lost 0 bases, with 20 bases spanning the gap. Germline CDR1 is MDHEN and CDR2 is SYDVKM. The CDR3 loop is CASFSPARESSYEQYF. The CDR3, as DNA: TGTGCCAGCTTCTCACCTGCAAGGGAGAGCTCCTACGAGCAGTACTTC.

CDR3 DNA sequence: TGTGCCAGCAGTTCGGTAACAGGGGATTCACCCCTCCACTTT. Encoded protein: CASSSVTGDSPLHF. This chain uses TRBV6-1 with TRBJ1-6, with 7 bases aligning to TRBD1. Germline values: CDR1 MNHNS, CDR2 SASEGT. V shed 5 bases and J 8 bases; nucleotides not matched to a gene: 6. The CDR3 contains 14 residues.

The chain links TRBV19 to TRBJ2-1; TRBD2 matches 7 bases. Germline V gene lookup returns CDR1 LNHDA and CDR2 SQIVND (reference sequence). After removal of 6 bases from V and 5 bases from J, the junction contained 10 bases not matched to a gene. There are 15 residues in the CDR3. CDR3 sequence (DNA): TGTGCCAGTAGGGGGGACTATAAAATCAACAATGAGCAGTTCTTC. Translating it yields CASRGDYKINNEQFF.

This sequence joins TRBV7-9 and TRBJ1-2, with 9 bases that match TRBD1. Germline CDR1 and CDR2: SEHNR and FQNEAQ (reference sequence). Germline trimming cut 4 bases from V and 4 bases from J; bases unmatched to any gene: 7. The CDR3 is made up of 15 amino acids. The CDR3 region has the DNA TGTGCCAGCAGCTCATCGGACAGGGGCCTCTATGGCTACACCTTC. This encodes CASSSSDRGLYGYTF.

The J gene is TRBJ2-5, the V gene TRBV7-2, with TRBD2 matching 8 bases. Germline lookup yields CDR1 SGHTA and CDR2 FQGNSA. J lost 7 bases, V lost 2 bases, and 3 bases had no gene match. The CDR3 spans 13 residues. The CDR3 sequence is CASSLFSGVTQYF. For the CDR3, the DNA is TGTGCCAGCAGCTTATTTAGCGGGGTGACCCAGTACTTC.

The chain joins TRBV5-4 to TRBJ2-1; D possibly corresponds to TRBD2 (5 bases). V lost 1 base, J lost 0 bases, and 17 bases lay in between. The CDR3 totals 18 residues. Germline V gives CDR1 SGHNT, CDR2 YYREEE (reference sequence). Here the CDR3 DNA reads TGTGCCAGCAGCTTGTTTCGAGGGCCGGGGTCCTCCTACAATGAGCAGTTCTTC. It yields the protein CASSLFRGPGSSYNEQFF.

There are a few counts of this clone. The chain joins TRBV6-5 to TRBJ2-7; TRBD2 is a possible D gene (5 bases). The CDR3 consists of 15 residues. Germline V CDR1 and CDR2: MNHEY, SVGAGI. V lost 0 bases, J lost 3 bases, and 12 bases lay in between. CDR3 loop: CASSYSEVGVYEQYF. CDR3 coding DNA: TGTGCCAGCAGTTACTCCGAGGTCGGGGTCTACGAGCAGTACTTC.

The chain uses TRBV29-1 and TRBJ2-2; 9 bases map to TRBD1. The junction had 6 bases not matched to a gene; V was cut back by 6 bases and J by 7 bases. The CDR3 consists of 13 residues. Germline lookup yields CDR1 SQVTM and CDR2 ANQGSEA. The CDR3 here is CSVVTGGVGELFF. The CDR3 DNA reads TGCAGCGTGGTGACAGGGGGTGTCGGGGAGCTGTTTTTT.

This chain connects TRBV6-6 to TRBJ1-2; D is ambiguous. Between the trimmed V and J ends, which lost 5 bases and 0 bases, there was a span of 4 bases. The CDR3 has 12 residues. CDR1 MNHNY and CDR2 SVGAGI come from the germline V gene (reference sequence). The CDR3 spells CASSPANYGYTF. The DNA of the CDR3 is TGTGCCAGCAGTCCCGCTAACTATGGCTACACCTTC.

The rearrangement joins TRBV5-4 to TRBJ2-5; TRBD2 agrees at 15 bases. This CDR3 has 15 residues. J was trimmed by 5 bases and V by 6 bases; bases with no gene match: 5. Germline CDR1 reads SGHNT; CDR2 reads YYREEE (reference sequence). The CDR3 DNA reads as TGTGCCAGCAAATCGGGGACTAGCGGGGGGGAGACCCAGTACTTC. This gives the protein CASKSGTSGGETQYF.

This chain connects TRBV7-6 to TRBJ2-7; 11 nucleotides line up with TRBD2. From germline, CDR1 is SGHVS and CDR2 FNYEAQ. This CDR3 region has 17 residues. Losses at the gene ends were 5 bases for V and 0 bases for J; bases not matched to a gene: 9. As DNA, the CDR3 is TGTGCCAGCAGCCGACCCATCACTAGCGGGAGCTCCTACGAGCAGTACTTC. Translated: CASSRPITSGSSYEQYF.

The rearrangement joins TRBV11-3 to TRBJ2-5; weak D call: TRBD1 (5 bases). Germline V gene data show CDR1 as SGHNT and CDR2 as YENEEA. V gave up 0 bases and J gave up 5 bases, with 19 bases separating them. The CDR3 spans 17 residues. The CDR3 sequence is CASSLDGAGRKAETQYF. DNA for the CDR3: TGTGCCAGCAGCTTAGATGGGGCAGGGCGAAAGGCGGAGACCCAGTACTTC.

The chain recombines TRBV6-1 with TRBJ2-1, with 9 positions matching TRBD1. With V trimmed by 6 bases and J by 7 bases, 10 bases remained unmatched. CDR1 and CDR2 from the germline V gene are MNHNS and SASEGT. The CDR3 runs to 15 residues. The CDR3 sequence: CASRETGTGKNEQFF. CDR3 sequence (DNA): TGTGCCAGCAGAGAGACAGGGACAGGGAAAAATGAGCAGTTCTTC.

CDR3 sequence reads: CSVWGREGSYNEQFF. CDR3 nucleotides: TGCAGCGTCTGGGGGAGGGAGGGCTCCTACAATGAGCAGTTCTTC. This sequence joins TRBV29-1 and TRBJ2-1; TRBD2 matches 7 bases. The V gene end was trimmed by 6 bases and the J gene end by 0 bases; junction bases not matched to a gene: 8. The germline V gene encodes CDR1 SQVTM and CDR2 ANQGSEA. This CDR3 spans 15 amino acids.

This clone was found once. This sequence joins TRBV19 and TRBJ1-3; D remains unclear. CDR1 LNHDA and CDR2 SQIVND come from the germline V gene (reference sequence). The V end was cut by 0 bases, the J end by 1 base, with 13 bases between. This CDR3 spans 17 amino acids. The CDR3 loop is CASSIDAGRLSGNTIYF. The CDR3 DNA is TGTGCCAGTAGTATAGACGCCGGTCGCTTATCTGGAAACACCATATATTTT. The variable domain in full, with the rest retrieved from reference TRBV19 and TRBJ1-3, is DGGITQSPKYLFRKEGQNVTLSCEQNLNHDAMYWYRQDPGQGLRLIYYSQIVNDFQKGDIAEGYSVSREKKESFPLTVTSAQKNPTAFYLCASSIDAGRLSGNTIYFGEGSWLTVV.